Below, 30 T cell receptor beta chains from the same sample are listed, as sequenced in a study of beta chain features in type 1 diabetes. The investigators reverse transcribed all of the isolated RNA, so they sequenced expressed TCRB transcripts. Only in-frame clones appear in the TCRdb table, and some are missing; sequencing was by immunoSEQ multiplex PCR. Among around 40,000 clones listed, over 50% were seen once. Sequenced input: Tregs from blood. Receptor source: a woman between 18 and 30 years old in good health.

This clone was counted a few times. V usage is TRBV4-1 and J usage is TRBJ2-7; 10 nucleotides match TRBD1. The CDR3 covers 20 residues. V lost 0 bases, J lost 2 bases, and 16 bases stayed unmatched. CDR1 and CDR2 (germline): MGHRA, YSYEKL. The CDR3: CASSQEGYGTGVLHPYEQYF. The DNA of the CDR3 is TGCGCCAGCAGCCAAGAAGGCTACGGGACAGGGGTTCTCCACCCCTACGAGCAGTACTTC.

V is TRBV5-1 and J is TRBJ2-2; 8 bases line up with TRBD2. This CDR3 is built from 16 residues. The germline V gene has CDR1 SGHRS and CDR2 YFSETQ. The J segment lost 4 bases and the V segment lost 0 bases, leaving 5 bases of the junction unmatched. This CDR3 reads CASSLEPSGFTGELFF. The DNA of the CDR3 is TGCGCCAGCAGCTTGGAGCCTAGCGGGTTCACCGGGGAGCTGTTTTTT. Using reference TRBV5-1 and TRBJ2-2 for the parts outside the CDR3, the full variable domain is KAGVTQTPRYLIKTRGQQVTLSCSPISGHRSVSWYQQTPGQGLQFLFEYFSETQRNKGNFPGRFSGRQFSNSRSEMNVSTLELGDSALYLCASSLEPSGFTGELFFGEGSRLTVL.

This clone occurred once. The J gene is TRBJ2-1, the V gene TRBV9; D is possibly TRBD2 (5 bases). The ends were cut back, 0 bases at V and 4 bases at J, with 8 bases in the middle. The CDR3 contains 14 residues. Germline loops: CDR1 SGDLS, CDR2 YYNGEE. The CDR3 DNA sequence: TGTGCCAGCAGCGTAGATAGCGCTTACAATGAGCAGTTCTTC. Its translation: CASSVDSAYNEQFF. The variable domain in full, completed from reference TRBV9 and TRBJ2-1, reads DSGVTQTPKHLITATGQRVTLRCSPRSGDLSVYWYQQSLDQGLQFLIQYYNGEERAKGNILERFSAQQFPDLHSELNLSSLELGDSALYFCASSVDSAYNEQFFGPGTRLTVL.

Only a few counts were recorded for this clone. This rearrangement joins TRBV30 to TRBJ1-5; D gene uncertain. The V gene's germline CDR1 is GTSNPN and CDR2 SVGIG (reference sequence). CDR3 length: 14 amino acids. V lost 0 bases to trimming and J lost 6 bases, with 12 bases between them. This CDR3 reads CAWSVRLERQPQHF. CDR3 in DNA: TGTGCCTGGAGTGTCAGGTTGGAACGTCAGCCCCAGCATTTT.

There are a few counts of this clone. V is TRBV11-2 and J is TRBJ2-1; the match to TRBD2 covers 8 bases. The junction had 19 bases not matched to a gene; V was cut back by 7 bases and J by 5 bases. Looked up from germline, CDR1 is SGHAT and CDR2 is FQNNGV. CDR3 size: 18 residues. The CDR3 bases are TGTGCCAGCAACATACGAAGGGGGGGCGGGAGGCTCAACAATGAGCAGTTCTTC. Its translation: CASNIRRGGGRLNNEQFF. The variable domain in full, completed from reference TRBV11-2 and TRBJ2-1, reads EAGVAQSPRYKIIEKRQSVAFWCNPISGHATLYWYQQILGQGPKLLIQFQNNGVVDDSQLPKDRFSAERLKGVDSTLKIQPAKLEDSAVYLCASNIRRGGGRLNNEQFFGPGTRLTVL.

The rearrangement links TRBV9 to TRBJ2-3; no clear D. V shed 3 bases and J shed 0 bases, with 11 bases lying between them. CDR1 SGDLS and CDR2 YYNGEE come from the germline V gene. There are 15 residues in the CDR3. CDR3 amino acids: CASSAGLLSTDTQYF. Written as DNA, the CDR3 is TGTGCCAGCAGCGCGGGTCTACTTAGCACAGATACGCAGTATTTT.

The chain carries TRBV7-6 and TRBJ1-1, with D hard to call. This CDR3 comprises 15 residues. Germline V gives CDR1 SGHVS, CDR2 FNYEAQ. The ends were cut back, 5 bases at V and 1 base at J, with 14 bases in the middle. DNA for the CDR3: TGTGCCAGCAGCCGAGGTGAAGCTCAGAACACTGAAGCTTTCTTT. Protein sequence: CASSRGEAQNTEAFF.

A few counts support this clone. CDR3 bases: TGTGCCAGCAGCTTTACCGGGACACTTAGCACAGATACGCAGTATTTT. Its translation: CASSFTGTLSTDTQYF. The genes are TRBV7-9 and TRBJ2-3; tentatively, D is TRBD1 (6 bases). The V and J ends lost 3 bases and 0 bases respectively, with 13 bases between them. Looked up from germline, CDR1 is SEHNR and CDR2 is FQNEAQ (reference sequence). The CDR3 runs to 16 residues.

The chain employs TRBV7-6 and TRBJ2-3; D call uncertain. V was clipped by 0 bases and J by 3 bases, with 13 bases between them. This CDR3 has 16 amino acids. Per germline, CDR1 SGHVS and CDR2 FNYEAQ. This CDR3 reads CASSLATAADTDTQYF. The DNA for the CDR3 is TGTGCCAGCAGCTTAGCGACCGCGGCCGATACAGATACGCAGTATTTT.

The chain joins TRBV9 to TRBJ2-1, with 7 bases aligning to TRBD2. Germline trimming cut 3 bases from V and 3 bases from J; bases unmatched to any gene: 9. Germline-derived CDR1 and CDR2 are SGDLS and YYNGEE. The CDR3 runs to 16 residues. The CDR3 DNA is TGTGCCAGCAGCGCCTACGGGTGGGAGGGCTACAATGAGCAGTTCTTC. This sequence encodes CASSAYGWEGYNEQFF.

The chain links TRBV6-6 to TRBJ2-5; D ambiguous. Germline-derived CDR1 and CDR2 are MNHNY and SVGAGI (reference sequence). Trimming took 10 bases from V and 2 from J, leaving 5 bases between them. The CDR3 runs 10 residues. Written as DNA, the CDR3 is TGTGCCACCAATCAAGAGACCCAGTACTTC. This translates into CATNQETQYF.

In its sample, this clone was seen a few times. This chain connects TRBV29-1 to TRBJ2-3; D possibly corresponds to TRBD2 (5 bases). The germline V gene encodes CDR1 SQVTM and CDR2 ANQGSEA. The CDR3 consists of 12 residues. V shed 2 bases and J shed 7 bases, with 10 bases lying between them. CDR3 sequence reads: CSVEISGNTQYF. The CDR3 DNA is TGCAGCGTTGAAATCTCCGGGAATACGCAGTATTTT.

The chain couples TRBV5-6 to TRBJ2-2; TRBD1 agrees at 8 bases. Germline loops: CDR1 SGHDT, CDR2 YYEEEE. The CDR3 extends over 16 amino acids. V gave up 0 bases and J gave up 5 bases; unmatched junction bases: 6. Here the CDR3 DNA reads TGTGCCAGCAGCTTGGAAGGCAGGGGGCGGACCGGGGAGCTGTTTTTT. Translating gives CASSLEGRGRTGELFF.

The chain is built from TRBV7-9 and TRBJ2-7, with 13 bases that match TRBD2. Germline V gene lookup returns CDR1 SEHNR and CDR2 FQNEAQ (reference sequence). V trimming: 5 bases; J trimming: 8 bases; junction bases outside the gene matches: 9. This CDR3 has 15 residues. This chain's CDR3 is CASSEIGTSGMKQYF. The DNA of the CDR3 is TGTGCCAGCAGCGAAATCGGGACTAGCGGGATGAAGCAGTACTTC.

This chain links TRBV11-2 with TRBJ1-1, with D uncertain. Trimming stripped 0 bases from V and 3 bases from J, with 5 bases between. The CDR3 sequence is 13 residues long. CDR1 is SGHAT and CDR2 is FQNNGV in the germline V gene. The CDR3 reads CASSLDRYTEAFF. As DNA, the CDR3 is TGTGCCAGCAGCTTAGATCGGTACACTGAAGCTTTCTTT.

This rearrangement joins TRBV11-2 to TRBJ2-1; D unclear. The germline V gene has CDR1 SGHAT and CDR2 FQNNGV. V was trimmed by 3 bases and J by 4 bases, leaving 10 bases between them. This CDR3 is 14 amino acids long. The CDR3 sequence is CASSFNSDYNEQFF. CDR3 in DNA: TGTGCCAGCAGCTTCAATTCAGATTACAATGAGCAGTTCTTC.

The chain employs TRBV7-9 and TRBJ2-5; D perhaps matches TRBD1 (5 bases). V gave up 5 bases and J gave up 4 bases, with 14 bases separating them. This CDR3 contains 14 residues. Germline V lookup: CDR1 SEHNR, CDR2 FQNEAQ (reference sequence). The CDR3 is CASSPQGSGETQYF. The CDR3, as DNA: TGTGCCAGCAGCCCTCAGGGTTCCGGAGAGACCCAGTACTTC.

The rearrangement links TRBV5-1 to TRBJ2-5; no definite D call. The V gene's germline CDR1 is SGHRS and CDR2 YFSETQ. Between the trimmed V and J ends, which lost 0 bases and 7 bases, there was a span of 19 bases. The CDR3 is 16 amino acids. DNA for the CDR3: TGCGCCAGCAGCTTGGAAGCCAGGCGCCCCGGCTCGACCCAGTACTTC. It translates to CASSLEARRPGSTQYF.

The chain couples TRBV28 to TRBJ1-2; TRBD1 aligns across 11 bases. The ends lost 1 base at V and 5 bases at J; junction bases unmatched: 3. This CDR3 comprises 15 residues. CDR1 and CDR2 from the germline V gene are MDHEN and SYDVKM. Written as DNA, the CDR3 is TGTGCCAGCAGTTTATTGGGGACAGGGGGTTATGGCTACACCTTC. Encoded protein: CASSLLGTGGYGYTF.

This chain uses TRBV11-2 with TRBJ1-1, with D unclear. The germline V and J ends were trimmed by 4 bases and 7 bases, with 10 bases remaining between them. Germline assignment: CDR1 SGHAT and CDR2 FQNNGV. The CDR3 totals 12 residues. CDR3 nucleotide sequence: TGTGCCAGCAGCTCAGCCGCAGGTGAAGCTTTCTTT. Its protein product is CASSSAAGEAFF.

V gene TRBV5-1 combines with J gene TRBJ2-3; D unresolved. The CDR3 is 13 amino acids. Germline V gives CDR1 SGHRS, CDR2 YFSETQ. The V and J ends lost 5 bases and 1 base respectively, with 8 bases between them. The CDR3 loop is CASREGGTDTQYF. The CDR3 coding sequence is TGCGCCAGCAGGGAAGGAGGCACAGATACGCAGTATTTT.

This chain joins TRBV18 and TRBJ1-2; TRBD1 might be the D (5 bases). From germline, CDR1 is KGHSH and CDR2 LQKENI. V lost 2 bases and J 4 bases, leaving 11 bases between the germline ends. The CDR3 consists of 14 residues. The CDR3 nucleotides are TGTGCCAGCTCACCAAAAGGGGATGGCTATGGCTACACCTTC. This translates into CASSPKGDGYGYTF.

The CDR3: CASSPSGGATREQFF. The CDR3 DNA reads TGCGCCAGCAGCCCGTCGGGTGGGGCAACAAGGGAGCAGTTCTTC. This chain connects TRBV5-1 to TRBJ2-1, with D possibly TRBD1 on 5 matching bases. This CDR3 has 15 residues. Germline V gives CDR1 SGHRS, CDR2 YFSETQ. V was cut by 4 bases and J by 10 bases, with 21 bases left in between.

V gene TRBV6-5 combines with J gene TRBJ2-7; 11 positions match TRBD2. Trimming took 6 bases from V and 2 from J; bases not matched to a gene: 3. The CDR3 has 14 amino acids. Germline CDR1 reads MNHEY; CDR2 reads SVGAGI. The CDR3 reads CASSPGLAAYEQYF. The CDR3 coding sequence is TGTGCCAGCAGCCCGGGACTAGCGGCCTACGAGCAGTACTTC.

The chain combines TRBV6-1 with TRBJ1-4, with a possible D match to TRBD1 (6 bases). The V end was cut by 11 bases, the J end by 3 bases, with 19 bases between. CDR1 and CDR2 (germline): MNHNS, SASEGT. The CDR3 length is 15 residues. CDR3: CAEGSGTLANEKLFF. The CDR3 region has the DNA TGTGCCGAAGGATCCGGGACACTGGCTAATGAAAAACTGTTTTTT.

The chain employs TRBV4-2 and TRBJ2-7; the match to TRBD2 covers 13 bases. Germline CDR1 is LGHNA and CDR2 is YNFKEQ. The CDR3 runs 17 residues. The junction had 9 bases not matched to a gene; V was cut back by 0 bases and J by 7 bases. CDR3 amino acids: CASSQDRAGLAGREQYF. The CDR3 region has the DNA TGTGCCAGCAGCCAAGATAGGGCGGGACTAGCGGGAAGGGAGCAGTACTTC.

The chain combines TRBV5-1 with TRBJ2-1; the D is unclear. The CDR3 loop spans 14 amino acids. V lost 1 base and J lost 5, with 10 bases in between. From germline, CDR1 is SGHRS and CDR2 YFSETQ. The CDR3 spells CASSLLSRDNEQFF. In DNA form, the CDR3 reads TGCGCCAGCAGCTTGCTTAGCAGAGACAATGAGCAGTTCTTC.

This chain links TRBV2 with TRBJ2-5; TRBD2 agrees at 13 bases. The CDR3 consists of 18 residues. Germline CDR1 is SNHLY and CDR2 is FYNNEI. V lost 2 bases to trimming and J lost 4 bases; unmatched junction nucleotides: 10. CDR3 in DNA: TGTGCCAGCAGTGAACAGCGGACTAGCGGGAGTTGGGCAGAGACCCAGTACTTC. This codes for CASSEQRTSGSWAETQYF.

This clone has a handful of counts. The genes are TRBV6-5 and TRBJ2-1; D unclear. Germline V gene lookup returns CDR1 MNHEY and CDR2 SVGAGI. The CDR3 length is 14 residues. The ends were cut back, 10 bases at V and 0 bases at J, with 13 bases in the middle. The DNA of the CDR3 is TGTGCCACCGGTCCACGAAGCTCCTACAATGAGCAGTTCTTC. Its translation: CATGPRSSYNEQFF.

This clone was observed a handful of times. The V and J genes are TRBV5-6 and TRBJ2-7, with TRBD2 matching 8 bases. The trim removed 2 bases at V and 7 bases at J, leaving 8 bases unmatched. The germline CDR1 and CDR2 sequences are SGHDT and YYEEEE. The CDR3 sequence is 14 residues long. The CDR3 region is CASSFRAGVGEQYF. The DNA for the CDR3 is TGTGCCAGCAGCTTTAGAGCGGGAGTAGGTGAGCAGTACTTC.